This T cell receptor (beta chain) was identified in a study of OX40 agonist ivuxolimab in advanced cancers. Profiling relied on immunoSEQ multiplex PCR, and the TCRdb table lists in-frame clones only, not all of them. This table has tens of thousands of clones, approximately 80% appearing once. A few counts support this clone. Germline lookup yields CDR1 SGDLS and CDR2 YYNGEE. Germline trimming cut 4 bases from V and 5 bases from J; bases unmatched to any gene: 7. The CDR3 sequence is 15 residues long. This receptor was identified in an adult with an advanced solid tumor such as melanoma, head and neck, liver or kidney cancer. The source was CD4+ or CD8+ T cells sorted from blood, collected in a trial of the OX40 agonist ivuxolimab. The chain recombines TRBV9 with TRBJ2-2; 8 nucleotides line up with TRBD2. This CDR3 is CASSPKKRGTGELFF. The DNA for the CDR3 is TGTGCCAGCAGCCCTAAAAAGCGGGGGACCGGGGAGCTGTTTTTT.